This TCR beta chain is from a study of T cell responses to AZD1222 COVID-19 vaccine. Findings and limits, study-wide: Spike was spanned by vaccine-associated CD4 TCRs, which were dominant at 160-218 and 743-854. Unmutated regions of variants are reportedly targeted by nearly half of spike-specific TCRs.

Repertoires were generated with immunoSEQ multiplex PCR, while TCRdb's copy carries only in-frame clones and drops some. The data show fewer than 200,000 clones, around 90% seen once. Germline V CDR1 and CDR2: SGHAT, FQNNGV. The CDR3 sequence is 18 residues long. Trimming left V 1 base short and J 0 bases short, with 16 bases between. For this clone: Antigen unknown.

Second-dose intervals of approximately 4 or approximately 12 weeks were pooled. The chain has TRBV11-2 and TRBJ2-1; D call uncertain. Source: peripheral blood, taken 28 days after the second AZD1222 dose. The origin of this receptor is an adult who received the AZD1222 COVID-19 vaccine. The CDR3 bases are TGTGCCAGCAGCTTAGGTAAGGGCCAGCCGATCTCCTACAATGAGCAGTTCTTC. Translation gives CASSLGKGQPISYNEQFF.